The rows below give T cell receptor beta chains drawn from one sample of a study of T cell responses to AZD1222 COVID-19 vaccine. Profiled with immunoSEQ multiplex PCR; TCRdb holds only in-frame clones, not every one. This table holds approximately 180,000 clones, over 80% found once. Sequencing used peripheral blood, obtained 28 days after the second dose of the MenACWY control vaccine. These receptors all stem from an adult who received the MenACWY meningococcal vaccine as a control. Each CDR3 is given with its conserved first and last residue. D genes are given only for firm matches. Size tells how often a clone was seen (once, few, many) or the class of an expanded clone, and some rows leave it out.

d_gene,j_gene,v_gene,abundance,CDR3nt,CDR3aa
TRBD2,TRBJ2-1,TRBV10-3,-,TGTGCCATCAGTGAGTCCGGGGGGAGCTGGTACAATGAGCAGTTCTTC,CAISESGGSWYNEQFF
-,TRBJ2-5,TRBV19,-,TGTGCCAGTAGTATAGGAGACAGAAACCAAGAGACCCAGTACTTC,CASSIGDRNQETQYF
-,TRBJ2-5,TRBV5-1,-,TGCGCCAGCAGCTTGGAGACGGGGGACCAGTACTTC,CASSLETGDQYF
-,TRBJ1-5,TRBV11-2,-,TGTGCCAGCAGCTTATACAGGGATCAGCCCCAGCATTTT,CASSLYRDQPQHF
-,TRBJ2-7,TRBV19,-,TGTGCCAGTAGCATTCTGCTTTATCCGGTAGTGGGCGAGCAGTACTTC,CASSILLYPVVGEQYF
-,TRBJ1-2,TRBV6-5,-,TGTGCCAGCAGTTACTCGAGGGGAAACTATGGCTACACCTTC,CASSYSRGNYGYTF
TRBD1,TRBJ1-4,TRBV24-1,-,TGTGCCACCAGTACGTCTCCGGGACAGGGAAGTGAAAAACTGTTTTTT,CATSTSPGQGSEKLFF
TRBD2,TRBJ2-1,TRBV19,once,TGTGCCAGTAGTATACTACTAGCGGGAGGGTCGCGAGAGTTCTTC,CASSILLAGGSREFF
-,TRBJ1-5,TRBV30,-,TGTGCCTGGAGTGTACCCTCCCGTGATCCCCAGCATTTT,CAWSVPSRDPQHF
-,TRBJ1-2,TRBV5-5,-,TGTGCCAGCAGCTTGGAAACATCCTTAGGGGGCTACACCTTC,CASSLETSLGGYTF
-,TRBJ2-7,TRBV6-5,-,TGTGCCACTACAGTGGGGTCAGCAGTTCGGGAGCAGTACTTC,CATTVGSAVREQYF
-,TRBJ2-6,TRBV5-6,-,TGTGCCAGCAGCTTCCAACCTGTGTTATCTGGGGCCAACGTCCTGACTTTC,CASSFQPVLSGANVLTF
TRBD1,TRBJ2-5,TRBV6-2/TRBV6-3,-,TGTGCCAGCAGTTCCCAGGGACAGGGGCAAGAGACCCAGTACTTC,CASSSQGQGQETQYF
TRBD2,TRBJ2-7,TRBV7-2,-,TGTGCCAGCAGCTTAACTAGCGGCCAGGGGTACTTC,CASSLTSGQGYF
-,TRBJ1-1,TRBV28,once,TGTGCCAGCAAATCGGCCCTAGAGAACACTGAAGCTTTCTTT,CASKSALENTEAFF
-,TRBJ1-1,TRBV19,-,TGTGCCAGTAGTATCTACCGACATACCCGGAACACTGAAGCTTTCTTT,CASSIYRHTRNTEAFF
-,TRBJ1-1,TRBV29-1,-,TGCAGCGTTGAAGTGCGGGGCACTGAAGCTTTCTTT,CSVEVRGTEAFF
-,TRBJ2-7,TRBV5-1,-,TGCGCCAGCAGCTTGGTCCCGATCGACTCAGTCTACGAGCAGTACTTC,CASSLVPIDSVYEQYF
-,TRBJ1-1,TRBV18,-,TGTGCCAGCTCACCACGCGGGAGGACTGAAGCTTTCTTT,CASSPRGRTEAFF
-,TRBJ1-6,TRBV9,-,TGTGCCAGCAGCGCCGGGACGGTAAATTCACCCCTCCACTTT,CASSAGTVNSPLHF
TRBD2,TRBJ2-7,TRBV30,once,TGTGCCTGGAGGATCCCGGGACTAGCGGAGTACGAGCAGTACTTC,CAWRIPGLAEYEQYF
TRBD1,TRBJ2-7,TRBV7-2,-,TGTGCCAGCAGCTTGTTGACAGGGCAATACGAGCAGTACTTC,CASSLLTGQYEQYF
-,TRBJ2-7,TRBV21-1,-,TGTGCCAGCAGCAAACGTGGTAGTGCTCCGAGGGAGCAGTACTTC,CASSKRGSAPREQYF
-,TRBJ1-5,TRBV7-2,-,TGTGCCAGCAGCGCGTATTCGACAGACCCGGGATCGCCCCAGCATTTT,CASSAYSTDPGSPQHF
-,TRBJ1-2,TRBV4-3,-,TGCGCCAGCAGCCAAGTGAATGAGGGTTTTCGCGGCTACACCTTC,CASSQVNEGFRGYTF
-,TRBJ2-1,TRBV10-1,-,TGCGCCAGCAGTGAGGGGGGGTATGAGCAGTTCTTC,CASSEGGYEQFF
TRBD1,TRBJ2-7,TRBV7-9,-,TGTGCCAGCAGTGCCGCGACAGGGGGGTTCTACGAGCAGTACTTC,CASSAATGGFYEQYF
-,TRBJ2-2,TRBV9,-,TGTGCCAGCAGTCGAACAGTAACCGGGGAGCTGTTTTTT,CASSRTVTGELFF
-,TRBJ1-6,TRBV5-5,-,TGTGCCAGCAGCTTGCGAAGCCCGCTTGAGAGCTCCTATAATTCACCCCTCCACTTT,CASSLRSPLESSYNSPLHF
TRBD1,TRBJ2-7,TRBV19,-,TGTGCCAGTAGTACCCCTGGGACAGTTTCCTACGAGCAGTACTTC,CASSTPGTVSYEQYF
TRBD1,TRBJ1-2,TRBV9,-,TGTGCCAGCAGCGTAGCTGCGGGACAGTATGGCTACACCTTC,CASSVAAGQYGYTF
-,TRBJ2-7,TRBV7-2,-,TGTGCCAGCAGCGGCCGACAGAGAAGCTCCTACGAGCAGTACTTC,CASSGRQRSSYEQYF
TRBD2,TRBJ2-7,TRBV18,-,TGTGCCAGCTCCCAGTGGGGACTAGCGGGAGACTACGAGCAGTACTTC,CASSQWGLAGDYEQYF
-,TRBJ1-1,TRBV6-5,few,TGTGCCAGCAGTTACCTCAAGACAGCGATGAACACTGAAGCTTTCTTT,CASSYLKTAMNTEAFF
-,TRBJ1-6,TRBV11-1,-,TGTGCCAGCAGCATCCCGAATTCACCCCTCCACTTT,CASSIPNSPLHF
TRBD1,TRBJ2-1,TRBV27,-,TGTGCCAGCAGTGAACGACAGGGAATAATGCAGTTCTTC,CASSERQGIMQFF
TRBD1,TRBJ2-3,TRBV7-2,-,TGTGCCAGCAGCCTACAGGGGGCAGATACGCAGTATTTT,CASSLQGADTQYF
-,TRBJ2-3,TRBV20-1,-,TGCAGTGCTAGTGAAATTAACAGAGAAGATACGCAGTATTTT,CSASEINREDTQYF
-,TRBJ1-5,TRBV30,-,TGTGCCTGGAGTGTCACGTCTCGCAATCAGCCCCAGCATTTT,CAWSVTSRNQPQHF
-,TRBJ2-7,TRBV24-1,-,TGTGCCACCAGTGATGCCACCTGGCAGCAACCTTCCTACGAGCAGTACTTC,CATSDATWQQPSYEQYF
-,TRBJ1-2,TRBV18,-,TGTGCCAGCTCACCTGGGGGGACCTATGGCTACACCTTC,CASSPGGTYGYTF
-,TRBJ1-2,TRBV14,-,TGTGCCAGCAGCCAGCGGGGTAACTATGGCTACACCTTC,CASSQRGNYGYTF
-,TRBJ2-7,TRBV24-1,-,TGTGCCACCAGTCAGGACAGCTACGAGCAGTACTTC,CATSQDSYEQYF
-,TRBJ2-1,TRBV29-1,-,TGCAGCGCTGGGAACCGGGACTTCTCCTACAATGAGCAGTTCTTC,CSAGNRDFSYNEQFF
-,TRBJ2-3,TRBV27,few,TGTGCCAGCAGTTGGGCGGGACCGAGCACAGATACGCAGTATTTT,CASSWAGPSTDTQYF
-,TRBJ2-3,TRBV28,-,TGTGCCAGCAGTTTTAGCGGTAGCACAGATACGCAGTATTTT,CASSFSGSTDTQYF
-,TRBJ1-2,TRBV7-3,-,TGTGCCAGCAGCCCCGGTTTGCCGTCATATGGCTACACCTTC,CASSPGLPSYGYTF
-,TRBJ2-5,TRBV7-9,-,TGTGCCAGCAATAACGGTGGCCAAGAGACCCAGTACTTC,CASNNGGQETQYF